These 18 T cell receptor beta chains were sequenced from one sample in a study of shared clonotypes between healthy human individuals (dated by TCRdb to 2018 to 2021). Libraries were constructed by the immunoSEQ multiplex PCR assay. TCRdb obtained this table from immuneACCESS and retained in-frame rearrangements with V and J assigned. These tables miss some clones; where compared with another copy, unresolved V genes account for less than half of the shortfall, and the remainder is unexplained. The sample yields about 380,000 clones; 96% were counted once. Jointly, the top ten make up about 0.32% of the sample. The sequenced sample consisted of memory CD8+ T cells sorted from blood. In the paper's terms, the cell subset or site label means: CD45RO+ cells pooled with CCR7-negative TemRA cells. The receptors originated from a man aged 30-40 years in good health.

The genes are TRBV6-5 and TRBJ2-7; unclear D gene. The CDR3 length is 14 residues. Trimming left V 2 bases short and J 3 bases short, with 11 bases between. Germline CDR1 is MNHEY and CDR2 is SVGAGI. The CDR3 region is CASSYGGAGYEQYF. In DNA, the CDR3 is TGTGCCAGCAGTTACGGCGGAGCCGGCTACGAGCAGTACTTC.

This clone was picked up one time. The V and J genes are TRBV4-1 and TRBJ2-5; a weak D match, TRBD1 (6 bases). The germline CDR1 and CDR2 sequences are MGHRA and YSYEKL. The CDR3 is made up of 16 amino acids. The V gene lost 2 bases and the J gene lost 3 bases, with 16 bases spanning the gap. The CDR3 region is CASSQPIRGPKETQYF. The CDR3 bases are TGCGCCAGCAGCCAACCTATCAGGGGACCCAAAGAGACCCAGTACTTC.

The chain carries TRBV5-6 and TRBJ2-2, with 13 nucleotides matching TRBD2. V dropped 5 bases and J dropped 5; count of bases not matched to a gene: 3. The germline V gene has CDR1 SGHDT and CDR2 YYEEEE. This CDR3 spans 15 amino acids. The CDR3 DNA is TGTGCCAGCAGAAAACTAGCGGGAGGGACCGGGGAGCTGTTTTTT. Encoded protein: CASRKLAGGTGELFF.

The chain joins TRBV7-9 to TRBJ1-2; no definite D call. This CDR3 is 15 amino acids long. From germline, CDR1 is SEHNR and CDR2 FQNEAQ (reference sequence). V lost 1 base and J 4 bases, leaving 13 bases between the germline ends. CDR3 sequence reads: CASSLVADWGYGYTF. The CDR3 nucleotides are TGTGCCAGCAGCTTAGTGGCAGACTGGGGCTATGGCTACACCTTC.

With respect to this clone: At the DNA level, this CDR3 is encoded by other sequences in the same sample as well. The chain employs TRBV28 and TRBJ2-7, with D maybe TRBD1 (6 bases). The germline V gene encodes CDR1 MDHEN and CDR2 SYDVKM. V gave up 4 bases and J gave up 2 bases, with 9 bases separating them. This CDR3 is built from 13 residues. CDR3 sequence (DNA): TGTGCCAGCAGTTCCGGGACACCCTACGAGCAGTACTTC. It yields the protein CASSSGTPYEQYF.

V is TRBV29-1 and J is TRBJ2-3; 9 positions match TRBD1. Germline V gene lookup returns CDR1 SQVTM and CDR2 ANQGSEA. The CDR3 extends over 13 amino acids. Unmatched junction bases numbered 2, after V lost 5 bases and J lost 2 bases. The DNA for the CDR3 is TGCAGCGTTCACAGGGGGCTCACAGATACGCAGTATTTT. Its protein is CSVHRGLTDTQYF.

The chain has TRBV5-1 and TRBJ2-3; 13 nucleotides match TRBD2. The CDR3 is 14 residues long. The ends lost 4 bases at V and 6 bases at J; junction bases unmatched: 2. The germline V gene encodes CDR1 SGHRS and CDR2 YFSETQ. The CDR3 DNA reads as TGCGCCAGCAGCGCGACTAGCGGGAGGGATACGCAGTATTTT. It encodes CASSATSGRDTQYF.

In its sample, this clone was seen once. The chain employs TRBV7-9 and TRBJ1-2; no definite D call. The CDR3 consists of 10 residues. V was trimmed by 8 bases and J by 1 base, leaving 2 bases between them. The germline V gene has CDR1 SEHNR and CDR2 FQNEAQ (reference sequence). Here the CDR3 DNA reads TGTGCCAGCGGTAACTATGGCTACACCTTC. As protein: CASGNYGYTF.

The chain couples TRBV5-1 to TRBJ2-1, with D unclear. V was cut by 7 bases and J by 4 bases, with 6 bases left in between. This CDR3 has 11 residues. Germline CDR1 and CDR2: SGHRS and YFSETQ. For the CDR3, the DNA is TGCGCCAGCGGCCTTTACAATGAGCAGTTCTTC. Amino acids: CASGLYNEQFF.

CDR3: CASSRSGYTDTQYF. CDR3 bases: TGTGCCAGCAGCCGTAGCGGTTATACAGATACGCAGTATTTT. This chain uses TRBV7-9 with TRBJ2-3, with a weak D call TRBD2 (6 bases). Germline lookup yields CDR1 SEHNR and CDR2 FQNEAQ (reference sequence). The length of the CDR3 is 14 residues. V lost 5 bases and J 3 bases, leaving 12 bases between the germline ends.

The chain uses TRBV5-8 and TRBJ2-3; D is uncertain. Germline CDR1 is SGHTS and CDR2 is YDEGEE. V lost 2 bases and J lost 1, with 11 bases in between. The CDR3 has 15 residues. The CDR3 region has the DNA TGTGCCAGCAGCTTTTACCGGCCACGCACAGATACGCAGTATTTT. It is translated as CASSFYRPRTDTQYF.

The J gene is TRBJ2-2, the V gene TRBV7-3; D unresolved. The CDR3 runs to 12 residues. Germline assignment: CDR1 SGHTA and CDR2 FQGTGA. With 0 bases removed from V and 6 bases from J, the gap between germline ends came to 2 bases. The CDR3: CASSLTAGELFF. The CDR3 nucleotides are TGTGCCAGCAGCTTAACGGCCGGGGAGCTGTTTTTT.

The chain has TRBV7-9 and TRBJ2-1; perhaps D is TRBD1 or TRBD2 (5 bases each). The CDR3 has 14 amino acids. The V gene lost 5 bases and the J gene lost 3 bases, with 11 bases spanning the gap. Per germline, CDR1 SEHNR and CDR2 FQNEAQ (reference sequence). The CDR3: CASSQRDVYNEQFF. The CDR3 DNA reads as TGTGCCAGCAGCCAGAGGGACGTCTACAATGAGCAGTTCTTC.

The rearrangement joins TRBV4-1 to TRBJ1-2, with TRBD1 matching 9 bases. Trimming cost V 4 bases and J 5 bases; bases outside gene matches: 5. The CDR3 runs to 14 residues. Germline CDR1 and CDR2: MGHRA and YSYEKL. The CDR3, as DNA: TGCGCCAGCAGCCCAACCGGGACAGGGTATGGCTACACCTTC. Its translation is CASSPTGTGYGYTF.

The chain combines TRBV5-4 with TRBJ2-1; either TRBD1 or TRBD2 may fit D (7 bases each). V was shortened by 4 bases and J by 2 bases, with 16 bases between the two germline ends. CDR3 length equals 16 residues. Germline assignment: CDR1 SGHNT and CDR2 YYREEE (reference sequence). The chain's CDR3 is CASSQRQGGTYNEQFF. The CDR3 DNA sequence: TGTGCCAGCAGCCAGAGACAGGGAGGGACCTACAATGAGCAGTTCTTC.

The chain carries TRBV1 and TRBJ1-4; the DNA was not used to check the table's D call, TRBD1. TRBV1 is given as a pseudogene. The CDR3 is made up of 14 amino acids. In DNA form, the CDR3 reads TGCACCAGCAGCCAAGTCCCCAGGACAGCCCCGTTGTCTTTT. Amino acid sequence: CTSSQVPRTAPLSF.

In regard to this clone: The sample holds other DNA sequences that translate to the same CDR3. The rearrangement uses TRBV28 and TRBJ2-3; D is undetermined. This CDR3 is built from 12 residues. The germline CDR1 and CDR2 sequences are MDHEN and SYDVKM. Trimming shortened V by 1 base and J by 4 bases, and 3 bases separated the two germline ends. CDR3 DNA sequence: TGTGCCAGCAGTTTATCCGCAGATACGCAGTATTTT. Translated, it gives CASSLSADTQYF.

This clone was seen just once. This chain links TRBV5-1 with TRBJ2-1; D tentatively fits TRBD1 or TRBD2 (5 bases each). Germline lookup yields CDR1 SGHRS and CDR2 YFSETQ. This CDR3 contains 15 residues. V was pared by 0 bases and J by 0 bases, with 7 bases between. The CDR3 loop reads CASSLGGTSYNEQFF. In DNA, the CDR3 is TGCGCCAGCAGCTTGGGAGGGACCTCCTACAATGAGCAGTTCTTC.